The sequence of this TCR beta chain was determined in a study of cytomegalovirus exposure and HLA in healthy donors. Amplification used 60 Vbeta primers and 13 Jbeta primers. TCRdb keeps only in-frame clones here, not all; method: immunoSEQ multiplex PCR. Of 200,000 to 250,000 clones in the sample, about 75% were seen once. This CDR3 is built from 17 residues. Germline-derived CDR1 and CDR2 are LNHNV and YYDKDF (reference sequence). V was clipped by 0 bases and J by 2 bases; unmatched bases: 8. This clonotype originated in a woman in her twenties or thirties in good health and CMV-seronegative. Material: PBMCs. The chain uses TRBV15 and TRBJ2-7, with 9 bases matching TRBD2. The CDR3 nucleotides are TGTGCCACCAGCAGAGATCGGAGTAGCGGGAGCACCTACGAGCAGTACTTC. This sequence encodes CATSRDRSSGSTYEQYF.